This entry lists 4 T cell receptor beta chains sequenced from one sample in a study of blood T cell repertoires in COVID-19. Profiled with immunoSEQ multiplex PCR; TCRdb holds only in-frame clones, not every one. This table holds around 180,000 clones, 80% to 90% found once. Source material: peripheral blood. These receptors were obtained from a man aged 55 to 70 with acute or convalescent COVID-19.

The rearrangement uses TRBV7-9 and TRBJ2-5, with a weak D call TRBD2 (5 bases). The CDR3 is 14 residues long. V was clipped by 5 bases and J by 2 bases, with 12 bases between them. CDR1 SEHNR and CDR2 FQNEAQ come from the germline V gene (reference sequence). CDR3 sequence reads: CASSPPGNQETQYF. The CDR3, as DNA: TGTGCCAGCAGCCCCCCCGGGAATCAAGAGACCCAGTACTTC. Combining the CDR3 with reference TRBV7-9 and TRBJ2-5 gives the whole variable domain DTGVSQNPRHKITKRGQNVTFRCDPISEHNRLYWYRQTLGQGPEFLTYFQNEAQLEKSRLLSDRFSAERPKGSFSTLEIQRTEQGDSAMYLCASSPPGNQETQYFGPGTRLLVL.

The chain recombines TRBV7-2 with TRBJ2-2, with TRBD2 identical over 9 bases. After removal of 0 bases from V and 8 bases from J, the junction contained 7 bases not matched to a gene. Germline assignment: CDR1 SGHTA and CDR2 FQGNSA. This CDR3 is built from 16 residues. Here the CDR3 DNA reads TGTGCCAGCAGCTTAGCGTCGGCGGGAGGGAGGGGGGAGCTGTTTTTT. It is translated as CASSLASAGGRGELFF.

This clone was seen only once. The J gene is TRBJ2-1, the V gene TRBV18; 8 positions agree with TRBD2. The germline V gene encodes CDR1 KGHSH and CDR2 LQKENI. This CDR3 contains 14 residues. J was trimmed by 8 bases and V by 3 bases; bases with no gene match: 6. Written as DNA, the CDR3 is TGTGCCAGCTCACCCCCGGGACTAGTCGATGAGCAGTTCTTC. The encoded protein is CASSPPGLVDEQFF.

Only a few counts were recorded for this clone. This chain connects TRBV4-3 to TRBJ2-7; tentatively, D is TRBD2 (5 bases). In germline, CDR1 is LGHNA, CDR2 YSLEER. Trimming stripped 1 base from V and 2 bases from J, with 12 bases between. This CDR3 contains 15 residues. The DNA of the CDR3 is TGCGCCAGCAGCCAAGTGCAGGACGGGGCCTACGAGCAGTACTTC. It is translated as CASSQVQDGAYEQYF.